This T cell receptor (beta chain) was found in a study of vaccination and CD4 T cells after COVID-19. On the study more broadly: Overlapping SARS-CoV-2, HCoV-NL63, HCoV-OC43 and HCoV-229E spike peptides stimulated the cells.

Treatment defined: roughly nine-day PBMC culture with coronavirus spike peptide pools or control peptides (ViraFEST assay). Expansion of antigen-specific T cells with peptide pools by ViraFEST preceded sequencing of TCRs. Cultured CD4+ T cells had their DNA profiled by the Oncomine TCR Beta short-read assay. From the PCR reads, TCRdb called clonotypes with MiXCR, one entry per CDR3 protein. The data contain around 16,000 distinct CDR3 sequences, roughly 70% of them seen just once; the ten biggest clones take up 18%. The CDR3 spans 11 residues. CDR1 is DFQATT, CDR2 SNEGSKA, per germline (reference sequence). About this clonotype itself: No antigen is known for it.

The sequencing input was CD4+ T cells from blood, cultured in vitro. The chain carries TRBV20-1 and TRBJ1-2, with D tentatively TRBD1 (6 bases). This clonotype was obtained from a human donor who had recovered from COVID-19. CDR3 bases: TGCACCCAAGGGGGTGACTATGGCTACACCTTC. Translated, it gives CTQGGDYGYTF.